The rows below give T cell receptor beta chains drawn from one sample of a study of early T cells in non-severe SARS-CoV-2 infection. From the 5' RACE reads, TCRdb called clonotypes with MiXCR, one entry per CDR3 protein. The sample has approximately 70,000 distinct CDR3 sequences; roughly 5.3% are singletons. Here the sequenced sample was whole blood, taken at baseline. The receptors stem from an adult who was a healthcare worker with PCR-confirmed SARS-CoV-2 infection or an uninfected control (not recorded which). Each CDR3 is given with its conserved first and last residue. Each record gives: J gene, V gene, clone size, D gene, CDR3 length, CDR3 protein, CDR3 DNA. The D gene is left open where the match is weak. Clone size is shown for a subset of rows, as once, few, many or a class of expanded clone.

J: TRBJ1-5
V: TRBV20-1
size: few
D: TRBD1
length: 13
CDR3: CSARLQGTVPQHF
DNA: TGCAGTGCTAGACTTCAAGGGACAGTACCCCAGCATTTT

J: TRBJ2-7
V: TRBV7-3
size: many
D: NA
length: 13
CDR3: CASSLGHSYEQYF
DNA: TGTGCCAGCAGCTTAGGCCACTCCTACGAGCAGTACTTC

J: TRBJ2-5
V: TRBV20-1
size: many
D: TRBD2
length: 16
CDR3: CSASEPGLAVQETQYF
DNA: TGCAGTGCTAGCGAACCCGGACTAGCGGTTCAAGAGACCCAGTACTTC

J: TRBJ2-1
V: TRBV28
size: many
D: NA
length: 14
CDR3: CASSFSGTYNEQFF
DNA: TGTGCCAGCAGTTTCAGCGGGACATACAATGAGCAGTTCTTC

J: TRBJ1-1
V: TRBV5-6
size: few
D: NA
length: 14
CDR3: CASSLDRINTEAFF
DNA: TGTGCCAGCAGCTTGGACAGAATCAACACTGAAGCTTTCTTT

J: TRBJ2-7
V: TRBV6-1
size: many
D: TRBD2
length: 14
CDR3: CASSRGGTPSEQYF
DNA: TGTGCCAGCAGTCGGGGGGGAACCCCTAGCGAGCAGTACTTC

J: TRBJ2-1
V: TRBV29-1
size: few
D: TRBD2
length: 12
CDR3: CSVETSGNEQFF
DNA: TGCAGCGTTGAAACTAGCGGCAATGAGCAGTTCTTC

J: TRBJ1-2
V: TRBV6-1
size: many
D: TRBD1
length: 19
CDR3: CAPQDGSRATGGYNYGYTF
DNA: TGTGCACCGCAGGATGGGTCCCGGGCTACAGGGGGTTATAACTATGGCTACACCTTC

J: TRBJ1-5
V: TRBV5-1
size: NA
D: TRBD1
length: 16
CDR3: CASSLFPDRGFQPQHF
DNA: TGCGCCAGCAGCTTGTTCCCCGACAGGGGGTTCCAGCCCCAGCATTTT

J: TRBJ1-2
V: TRBV3-1
size: few
D: NA
length: 13
CDR3: CASSPNTNYGYTF
DNA: TGTGCCAGCAGCCCAAACACTAACTATGGCTACACCTTC

J: TRBJ2-2
V: TRBV4-2
size: few
D: NA
length: 13
CDR3: CASSLENTGELFF
DNA: TGTGCCAGCAGCCTAGAGAACACCGGGGAGCTGTTTTTT

J: TRBJ2-5
V: TRBV24-1
size: many
D: NA
length: 15
CDR3: CATSEAGTAQETQYF
DNA: TGTGCCACCAGTGAAGCCGGGACTGCTCAAGAGACCCAGTACTTC

J: TRBJ2-5
V: TRBV10-3
size: few
D: TRBD1
length: 15
CDR3: CAISEPGTAQETQYF
DNA: TGTGCCATCAGTGAGCCCGGGACAGCCCAAGAGACCCAGTACTTC

J: TRBJ2-7
V: TRBV6-5
size: many
D: NA
length: 15
CDR3: CASSYSNSGEYEQYF
DNA: TGTGCCAGCAGTTACTCGAATAGCGGTGAATACGAGCAGTACTTC

J: TRBJ2-7
V: TRBV7-2
size: many
D: NA
length: 14
CDR3: CASSLAGGTYEQYF
DNA: TGTGCCAGCAGCTTAGCGGGAGGTACCTACGAGCAGTACTTC

J: TRBJ2-3
V: TRBV30
size: many
D: NA
length: 15
CDR3: CAWTESQISTDTQYF
DNA: TGTGCCTGGACGGAAAGCCAAATCAGCACAGATACGCAGTATTTT

J: TRBJ1-2
V: TRBV5-1
size: NA
D: NA
length: 14
CDR3: CASSLPGLLEGYTF
DNA: TGCGCCAGCAGCTTACCAGGTCTATTAGAGGGCTACACCTTC

J: TRBJ1-2
V: TRBV12-3/TRBV12-4
size: NA
D: NA
length: 16
CDR3: CASSPRVRGNNYGYTF
DNA: TGTGCCAGCAGTCCCCGTGTACGGGGGAACAACTATGGCTACACCTTC

J: TRBJ2-7
V: TRBV9
size: few
D: TRBD2
length: 16
CDR3: CASSVEGSGPSYEQYF
DNA: TGTGCCAGCAGCGTAGAGGGTAGCGGGCCCTCCTACGAGCAGTACTTC

J: TRBJ2-5
V: TRBV6-5
size: few
D: NA
length: 15
CDR3: CASSPGTPGRETQYF
DNA: TGTGCCAGCAGCCCCGGTACCCCCGGTAGGGAGACCCAGTACTTC

J: TRBJ1-5
V: TRBV15
size: NA
D: TRBD1
length: 19
CDR3: CATSRDLGTDSPSNQPQHF
DNA: TGTGCCACCAGCAGAGATCTAGGGACAGATAGTCCTAGCAATCAGCCCCAGCATTTT

J: TRBJ1-4
V: TRBV10-3
size: many
D: TRBD1
length: 15
CDR3: CAISESTGSWEKLFF
DNA: TGTGCCATCAGTGAATCGACAGGGTCGTGGGAAAAACTGTTTTTT

J: TRBJ2-1
V: TRBV7-9
size: few
D: TRBD1
length: 15
CDR3: CASSLGTGGWNEQFF
DNA: TGTGCCAGCAGCTTAGGTACAGGGGGTTGGAATGAGCAGTTCTTC

J: TRBJ2-5
V: TRBV5-1
size: NA
D: NA
length: 13
CDR3: CASSLAGTKTQYF
DNA: TGCGCCAGCAGCTTGGCCGGGACGAAGACCCAGTACTTC

J: TRBJ2-4
V: TRBV6-2/TRBV6-3
size: many
D: NA
length: 15
CDR3: CASSPNRDTKNIQYF
DNA: TGTGCCAGCAGTCCAAACAGGGATACCAAAAACATTCAGTACTTC

J: TRBJ2-3
V: TRBV5-1
size: many
D: NA
length: 11
CDR3: CASSLIGTQYF
DNA: TGCGCCAGCAGCTTAATTGGTACGCAGTATTTT

J: TRBJ2-7
V: TRBV3-1
size: few
D: NA
length: 15
CDR3: CASSQGTFSSYEQYF
DNA: TGTGCCAGCAGCCAAGGGACGTTTAGCTCCTACGAGCAGTACTTC

J: TRBJ2-1
V: TRBV11-2
size: few
D: NA
length: 15
CDR3: CASSPRRSSYNEQFF
DNA: TGTGCCAGCAGTCCGAGGCGGAGCTCCTACAATGAGCAGTTCTTC

J: TRBJ2-1
V: TRBV5-4
size: NA
D: TRBD1
length: 15
CDR3: CASSLVGQGAYEQFF
DNA: TGTGCCAGCAGCTTGGTGGGACAGGGGGCCTATGAGCAGTTCTTC

J: TRBJ1-2
V: TRBV20-1
size: many
D: TRBD1
length: 14
CDR3: CSAGGQASNYGYTF
DNA: TGCAGTGCTGGTGGACAGGCCTCAAACTATGGCTACACCTTC

J: TRBJ1-3
V: TRBV6-5
size: NA
D: NA
length: 13
CDR3: CASSYGTWDTIYF
DNA: TGTGCCAGCAGTTATGGGACTTGGGACACCATATATTTT

J: TRBJ1-5
V: TRBV4-2
size: many
D: TRBD1
length: 17
CDR3: CASSQATGGGGNQPQHF
DNA: TGTGCCAGCAGCCAAGCTACAGGGGGAGGAGGCAATCAGCCCCAGCATTTT

J: TRBJ2-1
V: TRBV28
size: many
D: NA
length: 14
CDR3: CASSLVSVGNEQFF
DNA: TGTGCCAGCAGCCTAGTTTCGGTAGGCAATGAGCAGTTCTTC

J: TRBJ1-6
V: TRBV7-3
size: many
D: NA
length: 14
CDR3: CASSPGPYNSPLHF
DNA: TGTGCCAGCAGCCCCGGCCCGTATAATTCACCCCTCCACTTT

J: TRBJ2-7
V: TRBV4-2
size: many
D: NA
length: 14
CDR3: CASSQDLNRYEQYF
DNA: TGTGCCAGCAGCCAAGATTTGAACAGATACGAGCAGTACTTC

J: TRBJ1-2
V: TRBV12-3/TRBV12-4
size: NA
D: NA
length: 13
CDR3: CASSSPGHYGYTF
DNA: TGTGCCAGCAGTTCCCCGGGACACTATGGCTACACCTTC

J: TRBJ1-1
V: TRBV4-1
size: many
D: NA
length: 14
CDR3: CASSQDIPATLAFF
DNA: TGCGCCAGCAGCCAAGACATTCCGGCCACGTTGGCTTTCTTT

J: TRBJ1-5
V: TRBV19
size: many
D: NA
length: 18
CDR3: CASSIWGRAAYSNQPQHF
DNA: TGTGCCAGTAGTATCTGGGGCAGGGCTGCGTATAGCAATCAGCCCCAGCATTTT

J: TRBJ2-7
V: TRBV6-1
size: NA
D: TRBD2
length: 18
CDR3: CASSEVRKTWSGGQGQYF
DNA: TGTGCCAGCAGTGAAGTCAGGAAAACGTGGAGCGGGGGGCAAGGGCAGTACTTC

J: TRBJ1-1
V: TRBV7-9
size: many
D: NA
length: 17
CDR3: CASSSPTVEQESFEAFF
DNA: TGTGCCAGCAGCTCGCCGACAGTGGAACAGGAGTCCTTTGAAGCTTTCTTT

J: TRBJ2-7
V: TRBV27
size: many
D: NA
length: 11
CDR3: CASSGDYEQYF
DNA: TGTGCCAGCAGTGGAGACTACGAGCAGTACTTC

J: TRBJ2-1
V: TRBV9
size: many
D: TRBD2
length: 21
CDR3: CASSDGRVTGGPQSSYNEQFF
DNA: TGTGCCAGCAGCGATGGCCGAGTGACGGGAGGGCCCCAATCGTCCTACAATGAGCAGTTCTTC